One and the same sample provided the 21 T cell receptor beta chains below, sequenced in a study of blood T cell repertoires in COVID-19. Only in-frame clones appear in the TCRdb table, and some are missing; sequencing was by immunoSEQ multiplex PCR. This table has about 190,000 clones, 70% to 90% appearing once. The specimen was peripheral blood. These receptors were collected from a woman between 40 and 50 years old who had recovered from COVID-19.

The CDR3 DNA reads as TGTGCCAGCAGCTCCGGCTCAGGGGCTGCCACTGAAGCTTTCTTT. It encodes CASSSGSGAATEAFF. The chain is built from TRBV27 and TRBJ1-1; tentatively, D is TRBD1 (6 bases). Germline CDR1 and CDR2: MNHEY and SMNVEV (reference sequence). The CDR3 has 15 residues. V was trimmed by 6 bases and J by 4 bases, leaving 18 bases between them.

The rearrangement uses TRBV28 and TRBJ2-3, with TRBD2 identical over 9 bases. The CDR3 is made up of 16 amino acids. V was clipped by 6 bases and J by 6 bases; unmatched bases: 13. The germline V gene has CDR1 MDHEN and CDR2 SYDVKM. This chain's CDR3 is CASRSPTSGQGDTQYF. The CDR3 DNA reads TGTGCCAGCAGATCACCGACTAGCGGTCAGGGCGATACGCAGTATTTT.

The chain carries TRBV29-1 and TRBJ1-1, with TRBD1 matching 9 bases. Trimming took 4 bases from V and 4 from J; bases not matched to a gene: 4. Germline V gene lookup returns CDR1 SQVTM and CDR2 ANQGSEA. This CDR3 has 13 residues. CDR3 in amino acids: CSVGGGQGTEAFF. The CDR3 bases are TGCAGCGTTGGGGGGGGACAGGGCACTGAAGCTTTCTTT.

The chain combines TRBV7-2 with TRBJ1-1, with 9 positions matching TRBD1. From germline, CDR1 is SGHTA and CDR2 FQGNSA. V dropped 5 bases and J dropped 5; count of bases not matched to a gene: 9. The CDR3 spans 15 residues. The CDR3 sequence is CASSVITGTGTEAFF. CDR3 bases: TGTGCCAGCAGCGTTATCACCGGGACAGGGACTGAAGCTTTCTTT.

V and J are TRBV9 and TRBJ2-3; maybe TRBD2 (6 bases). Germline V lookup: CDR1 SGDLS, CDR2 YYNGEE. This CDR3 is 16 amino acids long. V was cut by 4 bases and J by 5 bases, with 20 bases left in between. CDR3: CASSPRGAGGQDTQYF. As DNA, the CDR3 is TGTGCCAGCAGCCCCCGTGGAGCGGGCGGTCAAGATACGCAGTATTTT. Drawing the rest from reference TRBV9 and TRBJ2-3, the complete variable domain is DSGVTQTPKHLITATGQRVTLRCSPRSGDLSVYWYQQSLDQGLQFLIQYYNGEERAKGNILERFSAQQFPDLHSELNLSSLELGDSALYFCASSPRGAGGQDTQYFGPGTRLTVL.

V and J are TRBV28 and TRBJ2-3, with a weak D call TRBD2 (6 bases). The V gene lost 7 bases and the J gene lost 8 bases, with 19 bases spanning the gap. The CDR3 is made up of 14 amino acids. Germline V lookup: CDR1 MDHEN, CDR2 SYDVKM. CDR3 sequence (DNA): TGTGCCAGCACTGGAGGGCGGTTGTCGGCTACGCAGTATTTT. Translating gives CASTGGRLSATQYF.

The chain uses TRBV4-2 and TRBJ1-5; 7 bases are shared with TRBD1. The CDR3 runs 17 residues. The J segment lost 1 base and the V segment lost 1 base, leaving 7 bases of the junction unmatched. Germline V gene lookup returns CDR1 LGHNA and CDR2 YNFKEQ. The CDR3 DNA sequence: TGTGCCAGCAGCCAAGGTTCAACAGGGGCCAGCAATCAGCCCCAGCATTTT. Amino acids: CASSQGSTGASNQPQHF.

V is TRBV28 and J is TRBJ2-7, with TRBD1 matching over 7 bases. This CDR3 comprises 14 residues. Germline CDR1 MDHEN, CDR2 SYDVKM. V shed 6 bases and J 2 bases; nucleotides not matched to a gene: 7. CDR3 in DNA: TGTGCCAGCAGCCCCGGGACAGCGACCTACGAGCAGTACTTC. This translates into CASSPGTATYEQYF.

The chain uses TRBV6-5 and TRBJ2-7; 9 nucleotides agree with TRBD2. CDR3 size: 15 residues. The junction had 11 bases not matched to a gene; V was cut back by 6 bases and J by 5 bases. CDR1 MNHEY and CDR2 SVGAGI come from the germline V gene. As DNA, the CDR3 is TGTGCCAGCAGAGGGTGGCGGGAGGGCGGCAACGAGCAGTACTTC. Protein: CASRGWREGGNEQYF.

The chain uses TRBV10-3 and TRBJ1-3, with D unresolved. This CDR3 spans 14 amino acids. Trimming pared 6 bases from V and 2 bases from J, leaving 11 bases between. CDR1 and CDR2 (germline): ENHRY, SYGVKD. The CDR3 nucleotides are TGTGCCATCAGCGGGAGGGCGGCTGGAAACACCATATATTTT. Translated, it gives CAISGRAAGNTIYF.

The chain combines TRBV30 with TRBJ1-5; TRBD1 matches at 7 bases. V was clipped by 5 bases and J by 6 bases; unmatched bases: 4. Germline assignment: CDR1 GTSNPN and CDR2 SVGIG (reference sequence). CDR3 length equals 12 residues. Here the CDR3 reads CAWDRDRQPQHF. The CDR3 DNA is TGTGCCTGGGACAGGGATCGTCAGCCCCAGCATTTT.

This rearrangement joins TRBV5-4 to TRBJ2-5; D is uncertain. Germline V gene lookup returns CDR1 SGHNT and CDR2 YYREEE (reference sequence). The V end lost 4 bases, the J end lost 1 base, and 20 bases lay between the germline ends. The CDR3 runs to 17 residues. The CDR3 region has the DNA TGTGCCAGCAGCCCCCAAATACAATATCCGGGCCAAGAGACCCAGTACTTC. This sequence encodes CASSPQIQYPGQETQYF. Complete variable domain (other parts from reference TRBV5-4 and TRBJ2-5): ETGVTQSPTHLIKTRGQQVTLRCSSQSGHNTVSWYQQALGQGPQFIFQYYREEENGRGNFPPRFSGLQFPNYSSELNVNALELDDSALYLCASSPQIQYPGQETQYFGPGTRLLVL.

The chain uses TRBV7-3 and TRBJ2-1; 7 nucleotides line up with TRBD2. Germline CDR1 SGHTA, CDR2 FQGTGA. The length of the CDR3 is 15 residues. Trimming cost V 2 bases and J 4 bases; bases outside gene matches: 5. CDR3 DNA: TGTGCCAGCAGCTTAGGGGCTAGCGGATACAATGAGCAGTTCTTC. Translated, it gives CASSLGASGYNEQFF.

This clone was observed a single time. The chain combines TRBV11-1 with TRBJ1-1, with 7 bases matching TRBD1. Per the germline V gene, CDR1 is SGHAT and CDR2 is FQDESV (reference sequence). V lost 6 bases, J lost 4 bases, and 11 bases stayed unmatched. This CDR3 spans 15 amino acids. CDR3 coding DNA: TGTGCCAGCAGTGAACCGGGACAGATCGTCACTGAAGCTTTCTTT. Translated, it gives CASSEPGQIVTEAFF.

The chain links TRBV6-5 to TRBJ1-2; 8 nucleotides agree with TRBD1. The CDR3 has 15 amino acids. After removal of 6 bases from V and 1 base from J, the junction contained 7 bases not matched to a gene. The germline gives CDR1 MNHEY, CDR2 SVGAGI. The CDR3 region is CASRKDRGRNYGYTF. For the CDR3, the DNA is TGTGCCAGCAGGAAAGACAGGGGCCGTAACTATGGCTACACCTTC.

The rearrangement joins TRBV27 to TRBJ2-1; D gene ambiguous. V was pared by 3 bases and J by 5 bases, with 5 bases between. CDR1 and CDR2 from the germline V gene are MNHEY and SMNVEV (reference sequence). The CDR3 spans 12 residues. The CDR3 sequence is CASSFTDNEQFF. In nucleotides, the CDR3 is TGTGCCAGCAGTTTCACGGACAATGAGCAGTTCTTC.

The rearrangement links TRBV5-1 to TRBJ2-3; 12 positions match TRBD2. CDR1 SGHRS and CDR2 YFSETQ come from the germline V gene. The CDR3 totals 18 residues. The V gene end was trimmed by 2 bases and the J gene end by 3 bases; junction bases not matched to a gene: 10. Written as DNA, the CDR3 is TGCGCCAGCAGCTTAGTGCTAGCGGGAGGGCCTGGGACAGATACGCAGTATTTT. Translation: CASSLVLAGGPGTDTQYF.

The CDR3 DNA sequence: TGTGCCAGTAGTATTTTCGGCGGACACCTAGACTACAATGAGCAGTTCTTC. This encodes CASSIFGGHLDYNEQFF. The chain is built from TRBV19 and TRBJ2-1, with a weak D call TRBD1 (5 bases). Germline V gene data show CDR1 as LNHDA and CDR2 as SQIVND (reference sequence). The V and J ends lost 3 bases and 3 bases respectively, with 18 bases between them. The CDR3 consists of 17 residues. Together with reference TRBV19 and TRBJ2-1, the CDR3 gives the full variable domain: DGGITQSPKYLFRKEGQNVTLSCEQNLNHDAMYWYRQDPGQGLRLIYYSQIVNDFQKGDIAEGYSVSREKKESFPLTVTSAQKNPTAFYLCASSIFGGHLDYNEQFFGPGTRLTVL.

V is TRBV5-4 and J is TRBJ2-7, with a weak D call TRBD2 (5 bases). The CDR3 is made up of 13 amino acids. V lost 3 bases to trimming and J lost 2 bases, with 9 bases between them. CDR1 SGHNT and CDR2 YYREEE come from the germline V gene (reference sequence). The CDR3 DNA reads TGTGCCAGCAGCTCGGGGAATACCTACGAGCAGTACTTC. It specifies CASSSGNTYEQYF.

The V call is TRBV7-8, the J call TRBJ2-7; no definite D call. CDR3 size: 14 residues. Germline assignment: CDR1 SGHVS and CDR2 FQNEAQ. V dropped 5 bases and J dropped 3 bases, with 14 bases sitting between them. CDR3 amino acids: CASSRAANIYEQYF. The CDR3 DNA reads TGTGCCAGCAGCCGAGCAGCGAATATCTACGAGCAGTACTTC.

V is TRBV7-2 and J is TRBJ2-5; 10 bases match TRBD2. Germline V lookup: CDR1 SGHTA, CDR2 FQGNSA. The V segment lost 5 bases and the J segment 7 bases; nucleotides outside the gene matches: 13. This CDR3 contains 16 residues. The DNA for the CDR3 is TGTGCCAGCAGCCACGGACTAGCGGCCGACTCGTGGACCCAGTACTTC. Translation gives CASSHGLAADSWTQYF.